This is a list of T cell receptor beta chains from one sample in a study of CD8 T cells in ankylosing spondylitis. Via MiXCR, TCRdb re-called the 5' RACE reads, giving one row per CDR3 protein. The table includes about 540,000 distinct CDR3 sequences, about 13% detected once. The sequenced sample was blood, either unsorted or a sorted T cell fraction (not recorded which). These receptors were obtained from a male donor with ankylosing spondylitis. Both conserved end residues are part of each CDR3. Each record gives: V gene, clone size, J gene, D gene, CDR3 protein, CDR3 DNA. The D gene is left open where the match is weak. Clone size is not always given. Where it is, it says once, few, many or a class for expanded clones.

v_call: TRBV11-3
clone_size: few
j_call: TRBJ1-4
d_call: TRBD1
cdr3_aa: CASSHDRDKLFF
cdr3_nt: TGTGCCAGCAGCCACGACAGGGACAAACTGTTTTTT

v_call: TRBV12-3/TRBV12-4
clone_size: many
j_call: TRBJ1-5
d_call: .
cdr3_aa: CASRPGVVGNQPQHF
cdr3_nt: TGTGCCAGCAGACCAGGGGTAGTGGGCAATCAGCCCCAGCATTTT

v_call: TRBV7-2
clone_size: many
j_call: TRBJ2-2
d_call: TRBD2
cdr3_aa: CASSQLAGGNTGELFF
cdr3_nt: TGTGCCAGCAGCCAACTAGCGGGAGGGAACACCGGGGAGCTGTTTTTT

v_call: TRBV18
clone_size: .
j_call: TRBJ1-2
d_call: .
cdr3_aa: CASSLTSDPSNYGYTF
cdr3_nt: TGTGCCAGCTCACTGACGAGCGACCCTTCCAACTATGGCTACACCTTC

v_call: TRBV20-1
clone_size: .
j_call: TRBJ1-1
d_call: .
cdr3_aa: CSARDYRGKGGRQNTEAFF
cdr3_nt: TGCAGTGCTAGAGATTATCGAGGGAAGGGTGGTAGGCAGAACACTGAAGCTTTCTTT

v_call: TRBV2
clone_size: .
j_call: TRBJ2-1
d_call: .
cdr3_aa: CASRWGAQYNEQFF
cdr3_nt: TGTGCCAGCAGGTGGGGGGCGCAATACAATGAGCAGTTCTTC

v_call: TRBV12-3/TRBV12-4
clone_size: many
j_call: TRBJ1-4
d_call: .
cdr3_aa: CASSTSGGEKLFF
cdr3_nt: TGTGCCAGCAGTACGAGTGGAGGGGAAAAACTGTTTTTT

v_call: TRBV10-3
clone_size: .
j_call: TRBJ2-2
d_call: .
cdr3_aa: CAISLDSPGELFF
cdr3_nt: TGTGCCATCAGTCTGGACAGTCCCGGGGAGCTGTTTTTT

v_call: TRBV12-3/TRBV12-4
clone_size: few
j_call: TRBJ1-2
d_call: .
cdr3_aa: CASTNIKDSRNYGYTF
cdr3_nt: TGTGCCAGCACTAACATCAAGGACAGCAGGAACTATGGCTACACCTTC

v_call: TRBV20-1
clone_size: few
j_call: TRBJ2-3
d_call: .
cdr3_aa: CSATDSSTDTQYF
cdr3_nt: TGCAGTGCTACCGACAGCAGCACAGATACGCAGTATTTT

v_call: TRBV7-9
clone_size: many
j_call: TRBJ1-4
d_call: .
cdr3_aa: CASSDKRRVSEKLFF
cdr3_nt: TGTGCCAGCAGTGACAAGAGGAGGGTTAGTGAAAAACTGTTTTTT

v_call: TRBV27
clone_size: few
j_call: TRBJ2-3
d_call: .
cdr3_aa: CASMATTDTQYF
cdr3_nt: TGTGCCAGCATGGCCACGACAGATACGCAGTATTTT

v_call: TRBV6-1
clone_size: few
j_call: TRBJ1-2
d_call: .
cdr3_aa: CASSVRGEVDGYTF
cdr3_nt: TGTGCCAGCAGTGTGAGGGGAGAAGTGGATGGCTACACCTTC

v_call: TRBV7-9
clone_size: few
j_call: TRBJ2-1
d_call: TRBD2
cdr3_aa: CASSSPAGGGNEQFF
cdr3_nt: TGTGCCAGCAGTTCGCCAGCGGGAGGTGGCAATGAGCAGTTCTTC

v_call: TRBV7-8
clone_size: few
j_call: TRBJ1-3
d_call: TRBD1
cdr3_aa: CASSRDSVYSGNTIYF
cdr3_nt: TGTGCCAGCAGCCGGGACAGCGTCTACTCTGGAAACACCATATATTTT

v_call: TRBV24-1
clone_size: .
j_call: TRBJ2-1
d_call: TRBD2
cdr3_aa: CATSDPLAGYNEQFF
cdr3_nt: TGTGCCACCAGTGATCCACTAGCGGGGTACAATGAGCAGTTCTTC

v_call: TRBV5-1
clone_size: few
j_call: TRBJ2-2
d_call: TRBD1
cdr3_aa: CASSLRTGVGTGELFF
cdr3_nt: TGCGCCAGCAGCTTAAGAACAGGGGTTGGCACCGGGGAGCTGTTTTTT

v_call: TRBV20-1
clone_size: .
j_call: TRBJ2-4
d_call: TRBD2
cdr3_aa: CSARAASGRQNIQYF
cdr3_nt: TGCAGTGCTAGAGCGGCCAGCGGGAGGCAAAACATTCAGTACTTC

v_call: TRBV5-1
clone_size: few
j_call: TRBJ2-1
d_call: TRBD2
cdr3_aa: CASSLALSGIEQFF
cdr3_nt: TGCGCCAGCAGCCTAGCATTAAGCGGGATTGAGCAGTTCTTC

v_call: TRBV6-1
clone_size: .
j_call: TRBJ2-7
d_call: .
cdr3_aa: CASLGVSYEQYF
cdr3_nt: TGTGCCAGCTTAGGGGTCTCCTACGAGCAGTACTTC

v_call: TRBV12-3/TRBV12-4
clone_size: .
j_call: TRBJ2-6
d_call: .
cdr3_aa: CASSLVLILASGANVLTF
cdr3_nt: TGTGCCAGCAGTTTAGTTCTAATACTAGCCTCCGGGGCCAACGTCCTGACTTTC

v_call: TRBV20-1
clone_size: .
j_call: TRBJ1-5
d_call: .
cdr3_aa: CSARGGGNNQPQHF
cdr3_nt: TGCAGTGCTAGAGGAGGGGGGAACAATCAGCCCCAGCATTTT

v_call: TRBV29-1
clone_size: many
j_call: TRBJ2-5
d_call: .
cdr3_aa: CSVRTDQETQYF
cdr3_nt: TGCAGCGTACGGACAGACCAAGAGACCCAGTACTTC

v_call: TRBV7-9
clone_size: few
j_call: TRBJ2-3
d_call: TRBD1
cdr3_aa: CASSQLGQGGTDTQYF
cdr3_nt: TGTGCCAGCAGCCAACTCGGACAGGGCGGGACAGATACGCAGTATTTT

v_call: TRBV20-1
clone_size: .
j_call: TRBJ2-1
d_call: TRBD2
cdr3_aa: CSARTGTSSFYNEQFF
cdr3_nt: TGCAGTGCTAGAACCGGGACTAGCTCGTTCTACAATGAGCAGTTCTTC

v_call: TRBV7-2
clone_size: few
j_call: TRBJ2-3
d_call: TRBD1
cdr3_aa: CASSSTGGGDTQYF
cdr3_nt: TGTGCCAGCAGCTCGACAGGGGGGGGTGATACGCAGTATTTT

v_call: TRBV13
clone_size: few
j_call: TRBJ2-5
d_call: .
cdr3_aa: CASSSMALGETQYF
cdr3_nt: TGTGCCAGCAGCTCCATGGCCCTAGGGGAGACCCAGTACTTC

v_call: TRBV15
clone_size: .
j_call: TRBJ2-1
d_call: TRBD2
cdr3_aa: CATSRIAGREQFF
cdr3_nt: TGTGCCACCAGCAGGATAGCGGGACGTGAGCAGTTCTTC

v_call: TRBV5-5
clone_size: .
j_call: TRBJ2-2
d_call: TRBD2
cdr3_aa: CASSPFSTSGSSGELFF
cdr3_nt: TGTGCCAGCAGCCCGTTTTCGACTAGCGGGAGTTCCGGGGAGCTGTTTTTT

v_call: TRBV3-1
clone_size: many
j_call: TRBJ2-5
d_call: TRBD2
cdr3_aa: CASSQGGLVGRETQYF
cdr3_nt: TGTGCCAGCAGCCAAGGTGGACTAGTGGGGCGAGAGACCCAGTACTTC

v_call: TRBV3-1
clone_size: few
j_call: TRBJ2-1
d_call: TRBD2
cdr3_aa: CASSQGYSGYNEQFF
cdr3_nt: TGTGCCAGCAGCCAAGGTTATAGCGGGTACAATGAGCAGTTCTTC